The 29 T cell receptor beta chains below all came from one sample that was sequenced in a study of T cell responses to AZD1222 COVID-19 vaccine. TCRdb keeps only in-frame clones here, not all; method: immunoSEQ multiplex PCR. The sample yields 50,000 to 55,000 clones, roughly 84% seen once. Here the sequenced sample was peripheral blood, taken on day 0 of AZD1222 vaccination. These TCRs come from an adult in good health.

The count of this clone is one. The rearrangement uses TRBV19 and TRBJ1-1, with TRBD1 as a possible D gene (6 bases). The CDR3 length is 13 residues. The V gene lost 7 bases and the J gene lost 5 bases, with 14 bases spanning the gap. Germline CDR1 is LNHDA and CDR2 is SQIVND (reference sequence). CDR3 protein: CASIRGIGTEAFF. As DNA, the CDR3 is TGTGCCAGTATAAGGGGGATCGGGACTGAAGCTTTCTTT.

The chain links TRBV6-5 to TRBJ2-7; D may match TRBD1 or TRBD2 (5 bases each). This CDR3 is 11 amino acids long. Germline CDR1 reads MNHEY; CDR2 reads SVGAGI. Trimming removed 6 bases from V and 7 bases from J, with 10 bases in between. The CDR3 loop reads CASSTRGEQYF. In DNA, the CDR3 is TGTGCCAGCAGCACGAGGGGTGAGCAGTACTTC.

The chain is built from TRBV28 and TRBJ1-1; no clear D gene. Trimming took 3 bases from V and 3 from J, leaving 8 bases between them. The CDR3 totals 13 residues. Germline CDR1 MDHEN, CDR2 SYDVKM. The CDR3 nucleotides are TGTGCCAGCAGTTTGTCAGAATACACTGAAGCTTTCTTT. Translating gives CASSLSEYTEAFF.

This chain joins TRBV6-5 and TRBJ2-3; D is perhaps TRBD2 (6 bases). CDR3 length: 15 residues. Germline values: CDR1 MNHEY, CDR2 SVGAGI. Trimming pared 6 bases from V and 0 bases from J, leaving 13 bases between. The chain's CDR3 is CASSVEEGSTDTQYF. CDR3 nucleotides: TGTGCCAGCAGCGTTGAGGAGGGGAGCACAGATACGCAGTATTTT.

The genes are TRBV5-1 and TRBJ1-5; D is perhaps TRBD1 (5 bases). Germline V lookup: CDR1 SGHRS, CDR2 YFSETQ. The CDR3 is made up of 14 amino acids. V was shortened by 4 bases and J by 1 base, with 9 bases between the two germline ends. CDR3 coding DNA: TGCGCCAGCAGCCGAGGGGACAGCAATCAGCCCCAGCATTTT. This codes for CASSRGDSNQPQHF.

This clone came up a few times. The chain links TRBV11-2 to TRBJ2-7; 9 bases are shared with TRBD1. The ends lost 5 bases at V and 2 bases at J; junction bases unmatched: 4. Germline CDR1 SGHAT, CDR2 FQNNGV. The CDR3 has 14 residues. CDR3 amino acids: CASSHGTGTYEQYF. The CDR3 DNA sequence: TGTGCCAGCAGCCACGGGACAGGGACCTACGAGCAGTACTTC.

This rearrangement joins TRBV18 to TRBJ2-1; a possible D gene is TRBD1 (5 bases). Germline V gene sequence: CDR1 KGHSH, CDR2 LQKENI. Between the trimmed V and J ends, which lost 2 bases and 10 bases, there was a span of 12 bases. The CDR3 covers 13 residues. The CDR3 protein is CASSPTLGAEQFF. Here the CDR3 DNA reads TGTGCCAGCTCACCAACCTTAGGGGCAGAGCAGTTCTTC.

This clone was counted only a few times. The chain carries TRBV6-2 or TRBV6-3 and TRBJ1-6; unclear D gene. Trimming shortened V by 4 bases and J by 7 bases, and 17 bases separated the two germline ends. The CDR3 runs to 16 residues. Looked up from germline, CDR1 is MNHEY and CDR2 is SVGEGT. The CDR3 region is CASSSEIQSGNSPLHF. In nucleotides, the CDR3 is TGTGCCAGCAGTTCCGAGATCCAATCGGGGAATTCACCCCTCCACTTT.

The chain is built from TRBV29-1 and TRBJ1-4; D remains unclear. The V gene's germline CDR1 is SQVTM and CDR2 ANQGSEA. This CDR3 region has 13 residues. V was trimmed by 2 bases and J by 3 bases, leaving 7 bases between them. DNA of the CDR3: TGCAGCGTTGAACCTTTAGCTAATGAAAAACTGTTTTTT. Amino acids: CSVEPLANEKLFF. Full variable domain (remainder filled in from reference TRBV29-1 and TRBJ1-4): SAVISQKPSRDICQRGTSLTIQCQVDSQVTMMFWYRQQPGQSLTLIATANQGSEATYESGFVIDKFPISRPNLTFSTLTVSNMSPEDSSIYLCSVEPLANEKLFFGSGTQLSVL.

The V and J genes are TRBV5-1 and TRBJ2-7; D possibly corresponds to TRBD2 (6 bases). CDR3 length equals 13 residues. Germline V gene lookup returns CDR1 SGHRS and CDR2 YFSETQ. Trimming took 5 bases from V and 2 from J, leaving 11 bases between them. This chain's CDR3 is CASRTSGAYEQYF. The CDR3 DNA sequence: TGCGCCAGCAGGACTAGTGGGGCCTACGAGCAGTACTTC.

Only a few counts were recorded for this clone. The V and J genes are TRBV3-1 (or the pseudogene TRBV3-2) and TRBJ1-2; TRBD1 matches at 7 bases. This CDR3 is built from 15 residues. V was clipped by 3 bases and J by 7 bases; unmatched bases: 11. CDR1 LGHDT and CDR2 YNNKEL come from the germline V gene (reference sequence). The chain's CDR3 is CASSQTGTDYVGYTF. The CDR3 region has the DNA TGTGCCAGCAGCCAGACCGGGACAGACTATGTTGGCTACACCTTC.

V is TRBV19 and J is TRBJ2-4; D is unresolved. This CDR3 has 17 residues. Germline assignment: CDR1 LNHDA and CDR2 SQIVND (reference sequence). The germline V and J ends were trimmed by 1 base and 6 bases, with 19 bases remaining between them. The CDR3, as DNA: TGTGCCAGTAGTATAGGAGCAAGACTGACAAATGGAAACATTCAGTACTTC. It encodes CASSIGARLTNGNIQYF.

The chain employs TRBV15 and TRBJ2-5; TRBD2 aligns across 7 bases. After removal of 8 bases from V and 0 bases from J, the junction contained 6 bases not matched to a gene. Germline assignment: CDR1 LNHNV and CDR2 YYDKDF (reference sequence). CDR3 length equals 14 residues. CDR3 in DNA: TGTGCCACCGTACGGGACTACAACCAAGAGACCCAGTACTTC. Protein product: CATVRDYNQETQYF.

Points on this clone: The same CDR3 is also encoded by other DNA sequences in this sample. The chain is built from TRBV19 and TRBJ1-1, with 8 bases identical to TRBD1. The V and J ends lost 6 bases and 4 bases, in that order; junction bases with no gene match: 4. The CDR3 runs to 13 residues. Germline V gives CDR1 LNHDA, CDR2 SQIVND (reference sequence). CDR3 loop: CASSKDRGTEAFF. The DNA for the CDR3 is TGTGCCAGTAGCAAAGACAGGGGCACTGAAGCTTTCTTT. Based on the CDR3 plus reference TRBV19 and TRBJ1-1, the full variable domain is DGGITQSPKYLFRKEGQNVTLSCEQNLNHDAMYWYRQDPGQGLRLIYYSQIVNDFQKGDIAEGYSVSREKKESFPLTVTSAQKNPTAFYLCASSKDRGTEAFFGQGTRLTVV.

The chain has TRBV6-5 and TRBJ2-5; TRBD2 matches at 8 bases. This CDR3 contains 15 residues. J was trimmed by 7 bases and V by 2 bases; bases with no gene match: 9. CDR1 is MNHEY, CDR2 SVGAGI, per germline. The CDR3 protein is CASSYVTSARRTQYF. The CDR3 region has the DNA TGTGCCAGCAGTTACGTGACTAGCGCAAGGCGGACCCAGTACTTC.

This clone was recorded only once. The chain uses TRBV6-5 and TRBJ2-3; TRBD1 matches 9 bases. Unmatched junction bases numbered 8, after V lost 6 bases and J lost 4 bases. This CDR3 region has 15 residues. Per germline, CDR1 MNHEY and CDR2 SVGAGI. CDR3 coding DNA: TGTGCCAGCAGGGGGGACAGGGCATATGCAGATACGCAGTATTTT. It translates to CASRGDRAYADTQYF.

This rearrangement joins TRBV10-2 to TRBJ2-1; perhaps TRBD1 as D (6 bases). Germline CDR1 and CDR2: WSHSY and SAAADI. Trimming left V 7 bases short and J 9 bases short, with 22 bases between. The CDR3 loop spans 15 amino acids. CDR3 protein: CASNRPQGTDVEQFF. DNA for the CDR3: TGCGCCAGCAACCGACCTCAGGGGACCGACGTTGAGCAGTTCTTC.

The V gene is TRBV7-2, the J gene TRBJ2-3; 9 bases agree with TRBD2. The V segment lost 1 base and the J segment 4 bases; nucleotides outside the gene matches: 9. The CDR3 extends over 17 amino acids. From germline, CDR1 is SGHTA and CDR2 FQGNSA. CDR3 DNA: TGTGCCAGCAGCTTAGTTTTGGCGGGAGGGATCGCAGATACGCAGTATTTT. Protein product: CASSLVLAGGIADTQYF.

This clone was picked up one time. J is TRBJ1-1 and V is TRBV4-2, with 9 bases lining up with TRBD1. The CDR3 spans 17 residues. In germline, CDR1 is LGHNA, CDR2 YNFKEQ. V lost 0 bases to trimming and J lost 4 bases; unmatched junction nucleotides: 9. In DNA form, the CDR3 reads TGTGCCAGCAGCCAAGATCCGACAGGGGGAGGTGGCACTGAAGCTTTCTTT. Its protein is CASSQDPTGGGGTEAFF.

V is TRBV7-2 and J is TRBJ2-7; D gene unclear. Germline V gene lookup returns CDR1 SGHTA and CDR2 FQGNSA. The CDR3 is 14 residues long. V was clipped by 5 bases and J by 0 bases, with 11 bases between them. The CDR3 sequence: CASSPRSYSYEQYF. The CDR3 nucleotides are TGTGCCAGCAGCCCCCGGAGTTACTCCTACGAGCAGTACTTC.

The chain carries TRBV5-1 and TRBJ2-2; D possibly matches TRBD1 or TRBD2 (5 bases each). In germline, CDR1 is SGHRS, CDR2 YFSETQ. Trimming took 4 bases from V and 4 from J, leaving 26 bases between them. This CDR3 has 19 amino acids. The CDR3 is CASSPYRDEDTGITGELFF. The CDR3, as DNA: TGCGCCAGCAGCCCGTACCGGGACGAGGACACCGGAATCACCGGGGAGCTGTTTTTT.

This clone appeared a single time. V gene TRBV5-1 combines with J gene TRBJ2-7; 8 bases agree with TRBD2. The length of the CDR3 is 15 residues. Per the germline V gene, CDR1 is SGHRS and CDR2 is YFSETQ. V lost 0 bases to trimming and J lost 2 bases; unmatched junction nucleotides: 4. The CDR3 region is CASSLGDSGAYEQYF. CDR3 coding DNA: TGCGCCAGCAGCTTGGGGGATAGCGGGGCCTACGAGCAGTACTTC.

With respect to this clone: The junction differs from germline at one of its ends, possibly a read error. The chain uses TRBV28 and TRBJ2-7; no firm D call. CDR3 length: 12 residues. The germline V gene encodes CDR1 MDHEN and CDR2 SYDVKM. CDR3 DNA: TGTGCCAGCAACCTCAACGGCAGGAGAGCTTTCTTC. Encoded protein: CASNLNGRRAFF.

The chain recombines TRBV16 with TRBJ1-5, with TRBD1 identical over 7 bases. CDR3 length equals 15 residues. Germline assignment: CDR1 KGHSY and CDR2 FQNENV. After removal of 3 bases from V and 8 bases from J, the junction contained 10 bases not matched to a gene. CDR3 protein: CASSHNRGRGEPQHF. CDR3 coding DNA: TGTGCCAGCAGCCACAACAGGGGACGAGGGGAGCCCCAGCATTTT.

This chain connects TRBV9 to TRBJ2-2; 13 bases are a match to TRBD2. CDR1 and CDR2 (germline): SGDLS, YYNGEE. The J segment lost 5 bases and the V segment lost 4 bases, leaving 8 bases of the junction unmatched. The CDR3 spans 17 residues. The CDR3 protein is CASSIRTSGSNTGELFF. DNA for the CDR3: TGTGCCAGCAGCATCCGGACTAGCGGGAGTAATACCGGGGAGCTGTTTTTT.

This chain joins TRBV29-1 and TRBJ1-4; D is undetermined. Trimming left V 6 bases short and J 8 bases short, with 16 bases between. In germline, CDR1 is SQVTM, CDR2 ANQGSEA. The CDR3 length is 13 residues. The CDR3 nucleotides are TGCAGCGTGGAACGGGCGGAGGGAGAAAAACTGTTTTTT. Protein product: CSVERAEGEKLFF.

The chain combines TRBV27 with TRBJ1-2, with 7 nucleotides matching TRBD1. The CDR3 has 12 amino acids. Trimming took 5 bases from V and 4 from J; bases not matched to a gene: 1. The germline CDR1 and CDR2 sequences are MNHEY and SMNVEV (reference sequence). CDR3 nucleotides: TGTGCCAGCAGTCCAGGGGGCTATGGCTACACCTTC. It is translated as CASSPGGYGYTF.

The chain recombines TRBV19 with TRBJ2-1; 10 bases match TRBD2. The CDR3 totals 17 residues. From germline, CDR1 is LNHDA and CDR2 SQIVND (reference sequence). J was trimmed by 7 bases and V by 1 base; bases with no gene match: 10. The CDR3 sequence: CASSIGLAGASENEQFF. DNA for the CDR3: TGTGCCAGTAGTATAGGGCTAGCGGGAGCCTCGGAGAATGAGCAGTTCTTC. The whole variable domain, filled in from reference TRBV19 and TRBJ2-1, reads DGGITQSPKYLFRKEGQNVTLSCEQNLNHDAMYWYRQDPGQGLRLIYYSQIVNDFQKGDIAEGYSVSREKKESFPLTVTSAQKNPTAFYLCASSIGLAGASENEQFFGPGTRLTVL.

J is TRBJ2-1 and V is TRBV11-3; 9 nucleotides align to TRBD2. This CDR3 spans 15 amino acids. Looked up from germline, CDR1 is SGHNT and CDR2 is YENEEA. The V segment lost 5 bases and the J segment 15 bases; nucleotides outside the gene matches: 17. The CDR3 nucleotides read TGTGCCAGCAGCAAATGGAGCGGGAGGACCCCCCTTATGTTCTTC. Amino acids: CASSKWSGRTPLMFF. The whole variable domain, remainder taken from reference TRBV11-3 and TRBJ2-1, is EAGVVQSPRYKIIEKKQPVAFWCNPISGHNTLYWYLQNLGQGPELLIRYENEEAVDDSQLPKDRFSAERLKGVDSTLKIQPAELGDSAVYLCASSKWSGRTPLMFFGPGTRLTVL.